This paragraph covers one T cell receptor (beta chain) sequence. Its target is not known. The sample is drawn from a study of shared clonotypes between healthy human individuals. Clones were read by immunoSEQ multiplex PCR, and TCRdb kept only the in-frame ones, dropping some. The data show around 1.9 million clones, 93% seen once. Naive CD8 isolation took CD45RO-negative cells positively selected for CCR7 and excluded terminally differentiated effector memory CD45RA+ cells. Notes on the study in general: Investigators expected sequencing depth to affect clonotype sharing among donors.

This CDR3 has 17 amino acids. V dropped 0 bases and J dropped 3 bases, with 15 bases sitting between them. Germline-derived CDR1 and CDR2 are SGDLS and YYNGEE. The TCR sequence derives from a man aged 18 to 30 in good health. Some clones in this sample may be carry-over from other donors' samples. The sequenced sample was naive CD8+ T cells from PBMCs. This chain joins TRBV9 and TRBJ2-2; D is perhaps TRBD1 or TRBD2 (5 bases each). For the CDR3, the DNA is TGTGCCAGCAGCGTAGATGGGGGAAGGGTGGACACCGGGGAGCTGTTTTTT. Protein sequence: CASSVDGGRVDTGELFF.